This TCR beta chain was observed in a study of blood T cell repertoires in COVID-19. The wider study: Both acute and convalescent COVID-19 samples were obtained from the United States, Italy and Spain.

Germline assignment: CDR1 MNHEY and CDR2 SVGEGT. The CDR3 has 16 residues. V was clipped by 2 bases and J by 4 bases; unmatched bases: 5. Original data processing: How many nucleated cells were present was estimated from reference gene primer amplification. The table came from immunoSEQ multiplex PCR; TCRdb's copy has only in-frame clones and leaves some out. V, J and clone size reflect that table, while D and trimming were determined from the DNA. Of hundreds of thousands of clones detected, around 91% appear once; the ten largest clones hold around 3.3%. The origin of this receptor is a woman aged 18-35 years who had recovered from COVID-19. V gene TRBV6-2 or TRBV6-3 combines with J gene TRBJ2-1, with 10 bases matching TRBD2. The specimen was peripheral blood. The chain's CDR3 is CASSYGLAGAYNEQFF. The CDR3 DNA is TGTGCCAGCAGTTACGGGCTAGCGGGAGCTTACAATGAGCAGTTCTTC.